Listed here is a single T cell receptor beta chain. The source of the sample is a study of blood T cell repertoires in COVID-19. Overall study context: Nucleic acid was either cDNA or gDNA, and it came from T cells, B-cell-depleted T cells, or PBMCs.

Method: immunoSEQ multiplex PCR; TCRdb's copy keeps in-frame clones and lacks some. The table includes about 220,000 clones, around 81% detected once. After removal of 5 bases from V and 3 bases from J, the junction contained 21 bases not matched to a gene. Looked up from germline, CDR1 is LGHDT and CDR2 is YNNKEL (reference sequence). The CDR3 consists of 19 residues. The specimen sequenced was peripheral blood. The gene calls are TRBV3-1 (or the pseudogene TRBV3-2) and TRBJ1-1; 7 bases are a match to TRBD1. The TCR comes from a woman aged 70-85 years with acute or convalescent COVID-19. The CDR3 region is CASSSTRDSIRVGDTEAFF. In DNA form, the CDR3 reads TGTGCCAGCAGCTCAACCCGGGACAGTATTAGGGTCGGGGACACTGAAGCTTTCTTT.